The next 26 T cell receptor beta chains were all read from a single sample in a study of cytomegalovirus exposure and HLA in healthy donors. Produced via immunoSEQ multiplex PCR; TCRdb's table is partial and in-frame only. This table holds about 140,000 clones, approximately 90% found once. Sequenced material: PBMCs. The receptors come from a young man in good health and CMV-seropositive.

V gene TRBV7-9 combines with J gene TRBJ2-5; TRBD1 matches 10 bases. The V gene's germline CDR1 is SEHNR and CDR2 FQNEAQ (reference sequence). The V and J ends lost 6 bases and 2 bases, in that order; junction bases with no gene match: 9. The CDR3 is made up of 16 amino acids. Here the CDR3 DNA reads TGTGCCAGCAGATCTACCGGGACAGGGGCTCAAGAGACCCAGTACTTC. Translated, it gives CASRSTGTGAQETQYF.

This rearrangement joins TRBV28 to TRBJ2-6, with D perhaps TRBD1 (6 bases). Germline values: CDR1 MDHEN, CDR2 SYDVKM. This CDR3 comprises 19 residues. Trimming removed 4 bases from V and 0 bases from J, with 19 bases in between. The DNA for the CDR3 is TGTGCCAGCAGTTCTCCCCGGACAGATACAAGCTCTGGGGCCAACGTCCTGACTTTC. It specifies CASSSPRTDTSSGANVLTF.

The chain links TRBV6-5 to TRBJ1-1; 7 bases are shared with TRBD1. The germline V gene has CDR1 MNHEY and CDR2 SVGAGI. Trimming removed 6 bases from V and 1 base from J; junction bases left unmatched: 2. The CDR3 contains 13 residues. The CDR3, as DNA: TGTGCCAGCAGAAGGACAGGGAACACTGAAGCTTTCTTT. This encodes CASRRTGNTEAFF.

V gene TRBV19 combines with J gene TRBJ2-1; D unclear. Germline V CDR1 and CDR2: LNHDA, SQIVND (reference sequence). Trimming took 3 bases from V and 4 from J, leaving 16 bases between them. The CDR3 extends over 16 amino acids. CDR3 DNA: TGTGCCAGTAGTATTTTCCCTCGCGGATCATACAATGAGCAGTTCTTC. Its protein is CASSIFPRGSYNEQFF.

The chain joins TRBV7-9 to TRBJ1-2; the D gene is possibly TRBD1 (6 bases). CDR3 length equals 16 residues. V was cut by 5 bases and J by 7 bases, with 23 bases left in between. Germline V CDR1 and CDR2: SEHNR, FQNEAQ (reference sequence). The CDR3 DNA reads TGTGCCAGCAGCCAGCCGCCTGACCAGGGGATGGGTGGCTACACCTTC. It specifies CASSQPPDQGMGGYTF.

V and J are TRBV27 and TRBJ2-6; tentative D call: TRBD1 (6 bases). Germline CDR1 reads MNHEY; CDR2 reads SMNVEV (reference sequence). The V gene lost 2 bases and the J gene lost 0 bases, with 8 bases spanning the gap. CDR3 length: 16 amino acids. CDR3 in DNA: TGTGCCAGCAGTTTAGGGGGCAACTCTGGGGCCAACGTCCTGACTTTC. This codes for CASSLGGNSGANVLTF. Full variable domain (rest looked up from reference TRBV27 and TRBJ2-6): EAQVTQNPRYLITVTGKKLTVTCSQNMNHEYMSWYRQDPGLGLRQIYYSMNVEVTDKGDVPEGYKVSRKEKRNFPLILESPSPNQTSLYFCASSLGGNSGANVLTFGAGSRLTVL.

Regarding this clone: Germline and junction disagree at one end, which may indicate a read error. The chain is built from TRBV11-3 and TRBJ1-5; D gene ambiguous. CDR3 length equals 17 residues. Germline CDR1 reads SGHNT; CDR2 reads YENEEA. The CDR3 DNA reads TGTGCCAGCAGCCTAGATACTATGGAGTTTGGCGATCAGCCCCAGCATTTT. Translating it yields CASSLDTMEFGDQPQHF.

Written as DNA, the CDR3 is TGTGCCAGCAGCTCCTACGGGGAATCATCGGATACGCAGTATTTT. It specifies CASSSYGESSDTQYF. The chain has TRBV7-8 and TRBJ2-3, with D possibly being TRBD2 (5 bases). The CDR3 has 15 amino acids. Germline V gene lookup returns CDR1 SGHVS and CDR2 FQNEAQ. The germline V and J ends were trimmed by 4 bases and 6 bases, with 17 bases remaining between them.

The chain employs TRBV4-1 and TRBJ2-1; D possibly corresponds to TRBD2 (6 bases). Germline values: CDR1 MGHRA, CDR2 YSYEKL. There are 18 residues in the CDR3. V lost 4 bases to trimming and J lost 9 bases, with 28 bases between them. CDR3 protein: CASSRLGGSGVGYVEQFF. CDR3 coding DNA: TGCGCCAGCAGCCGACTTGGGGGTAGCGGAGTGGGATATGTTGAGCAGTTCTTC.

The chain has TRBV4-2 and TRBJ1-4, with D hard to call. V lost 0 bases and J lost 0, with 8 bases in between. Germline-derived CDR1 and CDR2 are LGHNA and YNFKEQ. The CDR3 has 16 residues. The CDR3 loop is CASSQDPSATNEKLFF. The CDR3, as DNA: TGTGCCAGCAGCCAAGATCCATCAGCAACTAATGAAAAACTGTTTTTT.

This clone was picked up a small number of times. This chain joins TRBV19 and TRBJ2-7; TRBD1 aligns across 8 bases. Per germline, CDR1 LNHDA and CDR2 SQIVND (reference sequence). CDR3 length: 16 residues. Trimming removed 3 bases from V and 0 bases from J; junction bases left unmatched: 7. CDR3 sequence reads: CASSILSGGLSYEQYF. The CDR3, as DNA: TGTGCCAGTAGTATTCTATCAGGGGGCCTCTCCTACGAGCAGTACTTC.

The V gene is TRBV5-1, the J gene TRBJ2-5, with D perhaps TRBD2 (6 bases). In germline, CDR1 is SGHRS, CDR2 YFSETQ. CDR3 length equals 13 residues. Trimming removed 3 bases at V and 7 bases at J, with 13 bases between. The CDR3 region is CASSSDGGGTQYF. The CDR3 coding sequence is TGCGCCAGCAGCTCTGACGGGGGAGGGACCCAGTACTTC.

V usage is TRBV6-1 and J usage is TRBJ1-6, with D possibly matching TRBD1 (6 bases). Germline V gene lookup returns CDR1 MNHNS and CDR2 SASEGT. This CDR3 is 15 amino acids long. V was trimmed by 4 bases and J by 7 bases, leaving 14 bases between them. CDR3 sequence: CASSARDMANSPLHF. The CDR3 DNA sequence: TGTGCCAGCAGTGCCCGGGACATGGCCAATTCACCCCTCCACTTT.

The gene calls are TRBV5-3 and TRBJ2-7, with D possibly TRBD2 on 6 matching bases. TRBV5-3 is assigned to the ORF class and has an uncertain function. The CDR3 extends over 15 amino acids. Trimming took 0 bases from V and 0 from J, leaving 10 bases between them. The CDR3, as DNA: TGTGCCAGAAGCTTGGGAGGGAGGCCCTCCTACGAGCAGTACTTC. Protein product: CARSLGGRPSYEQYF.

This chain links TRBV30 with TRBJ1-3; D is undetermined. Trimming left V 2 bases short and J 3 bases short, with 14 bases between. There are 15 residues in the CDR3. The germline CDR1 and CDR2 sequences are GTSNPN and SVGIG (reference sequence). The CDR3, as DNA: TGTGCCTGGAGTACGAACATTTTATATGGAAACACCATATATTTT. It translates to CAWSTNILYGNTIYF.

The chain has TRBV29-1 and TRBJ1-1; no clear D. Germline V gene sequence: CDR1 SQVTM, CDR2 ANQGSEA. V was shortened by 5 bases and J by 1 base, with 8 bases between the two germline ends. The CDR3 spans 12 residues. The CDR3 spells CSVNEGNTEAFF. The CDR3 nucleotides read TGCAGCGTTAATGAGGGGAACACTGAAGCTTTCTTT.

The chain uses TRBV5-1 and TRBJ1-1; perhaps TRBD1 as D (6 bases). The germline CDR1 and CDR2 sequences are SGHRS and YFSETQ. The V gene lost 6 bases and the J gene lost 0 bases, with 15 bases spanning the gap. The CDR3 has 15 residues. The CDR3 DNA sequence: TGCGCCAGCAAGGGGGGGGATTCCCTGAACACTGAAGCTTTCTTT. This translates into CASKGGDSLNTEAFF.

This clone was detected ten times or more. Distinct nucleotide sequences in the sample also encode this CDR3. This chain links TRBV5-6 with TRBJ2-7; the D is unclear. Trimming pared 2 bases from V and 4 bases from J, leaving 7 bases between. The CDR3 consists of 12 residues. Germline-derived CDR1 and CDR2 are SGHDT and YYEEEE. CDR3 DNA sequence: TGTGCCAGCAGCTTATCTTCGTACGAGCAGTACTTC. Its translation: CASSLSSYEQYF. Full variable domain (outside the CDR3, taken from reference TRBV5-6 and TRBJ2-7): DAGVTQSPTHLIKTRGQQVTLRCSPKSGHDTVSWYQQALGQGPQFIFQYYEEEERQRGNFPDRFSGHQFPNYSSELNVNALLLGDSALYLCASSLSSYEQYFGPGTRLTVT.

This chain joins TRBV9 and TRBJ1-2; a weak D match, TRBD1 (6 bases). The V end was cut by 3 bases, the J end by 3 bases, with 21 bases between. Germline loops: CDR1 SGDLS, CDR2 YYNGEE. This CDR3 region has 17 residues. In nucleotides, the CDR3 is TGTGCCAGCAGCGCGAAAGCGGACAGACTCCGACACTATGGCTACACCTTC. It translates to CASSAKADRLRHYGYTF.

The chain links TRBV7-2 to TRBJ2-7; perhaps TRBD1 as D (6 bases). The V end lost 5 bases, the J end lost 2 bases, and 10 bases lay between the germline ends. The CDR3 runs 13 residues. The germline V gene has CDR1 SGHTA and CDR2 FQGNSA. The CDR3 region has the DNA TGTGCCAGCAGCGCCTACAGGGCCTACGAGCAGTACTTC. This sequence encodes CASSAYRAYEQYF.

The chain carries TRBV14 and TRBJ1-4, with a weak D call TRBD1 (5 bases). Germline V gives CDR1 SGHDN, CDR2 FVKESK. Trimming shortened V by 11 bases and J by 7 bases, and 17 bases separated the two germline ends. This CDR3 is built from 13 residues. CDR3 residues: CALTRGGCEKLFF. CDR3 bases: TGTGCCCTAACGCGGGGCGGGTGTGAAAAACTGTTTTTT.

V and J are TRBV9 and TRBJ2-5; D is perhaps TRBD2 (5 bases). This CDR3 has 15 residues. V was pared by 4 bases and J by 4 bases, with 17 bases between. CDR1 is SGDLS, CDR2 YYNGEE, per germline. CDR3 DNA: TGTGCCAGCAGCTACTCTCCCGGGAATCGAGAGACCCAGTACTTC. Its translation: CASSYSPGNRETQYF.

The CDR3, as DNA: TGTGCCAGCATTGAGGTACGACGGCGGGGCAATGAGCAGTTCTTC. It codes for CASIEVRRRGNEQFF. The chain carries TRBV2 and TRBJ2-1, with TRBD2 as a possible D gene (6 bases). CDR1 is SNHLY, CDR2 FYNNEI, per germline. The CDR3 has 15 amino acids. Trimming shortened V by 7 bases and J by 6 bases, and 19 bases separated the two germline ends.

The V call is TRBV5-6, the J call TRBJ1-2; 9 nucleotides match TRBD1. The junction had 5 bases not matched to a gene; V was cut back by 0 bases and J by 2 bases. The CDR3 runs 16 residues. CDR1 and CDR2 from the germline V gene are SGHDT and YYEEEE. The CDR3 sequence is CASSLGDRASNYGYTF. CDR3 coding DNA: TGTGCCAGCAGCTTGGGGGACAGGGCCTCAAACTATGGCTACACCTTC.

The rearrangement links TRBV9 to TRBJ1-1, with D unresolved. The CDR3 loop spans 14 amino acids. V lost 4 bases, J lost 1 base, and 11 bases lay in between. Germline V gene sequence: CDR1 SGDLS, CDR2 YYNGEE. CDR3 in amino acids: CASSPFSGNTEAFF. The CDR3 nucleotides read TGTGCCAGCAGCCCGTTCTCAGGGAACACTGAAGCTTTCTTT.

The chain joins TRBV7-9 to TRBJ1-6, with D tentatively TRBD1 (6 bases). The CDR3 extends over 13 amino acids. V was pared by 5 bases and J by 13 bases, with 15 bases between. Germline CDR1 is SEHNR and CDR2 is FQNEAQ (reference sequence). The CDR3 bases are TGTGCCAGCAGCAGAACAGGGATCGGGCCCCTCCACTTT. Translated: CASSRTGIGPLHF.